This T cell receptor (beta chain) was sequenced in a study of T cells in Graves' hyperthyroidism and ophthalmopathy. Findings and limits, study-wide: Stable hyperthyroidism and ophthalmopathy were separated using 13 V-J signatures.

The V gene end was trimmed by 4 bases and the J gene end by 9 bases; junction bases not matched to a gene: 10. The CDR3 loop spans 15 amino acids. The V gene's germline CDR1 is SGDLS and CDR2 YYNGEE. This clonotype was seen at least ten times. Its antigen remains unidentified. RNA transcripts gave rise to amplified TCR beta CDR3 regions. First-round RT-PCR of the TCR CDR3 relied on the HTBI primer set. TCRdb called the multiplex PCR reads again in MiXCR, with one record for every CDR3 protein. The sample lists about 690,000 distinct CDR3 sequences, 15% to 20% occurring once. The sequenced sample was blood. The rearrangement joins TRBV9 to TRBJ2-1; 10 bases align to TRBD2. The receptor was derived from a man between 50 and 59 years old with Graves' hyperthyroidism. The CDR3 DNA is TGTGCCAGCAGCCCCACCAGCGGGAGGGCCGGTGAGCAGTTCTTC. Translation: CASSPTSGRAGEQFF.